These 9 T cell receptor beta chains share one sample of origin, sequenced in a study of cytomegalovirus exposure and HLA in healthy donors. Primers for the PCR totalled 60 Vbeta and 13 Jbeta. Clones were read by immunoSEQ multiplex PCR, and TCRdb kept only the in-frame ones, dropping some. In the table there are approximately 110,000 clones, less than 75% of which are singletons. Sample: PBMCs. The receptors come from a woman in her 40s in good health and CMV-seronegative.

V usage is TRBV9 and J usage is TRBJ2-1; 10 bases agree with TRBD2. The CDR3 is made up of 15 amino acids. Germline trimming cut 0 bases from V and 8 bases from J; bases unmatched to any gene: 5. Germline loops: CDR1 SGDLS, CDR2 YYNGEE. CDR3 nucleotides: TGTGCCAGCAGCGTAGTAGGGACTAGCGTTGATGAGCAGTTCTTC. Protein product: CASSVVGTSVDEQFF. Supplemented by reference TRBV9 and TRBJ2-1, the full variable domain reads DSGVTQTPKHLITATGQRVTLRCSPRSGDLSVYWYQQSLDQGLQFLIQYYNGEERAKGNILERFSAQQFPDLHSELNLSSLELGDSALYFCASSVVGTSVDEQFFGPGTRLTVL.

This clone appeared a few times. The chain carries TRBV28 and TRBJ1-5; D is perhaps TRBD1 (5 bases). With 3 bases removed from V and 0 bases from J, the gap between germline ends came to 9 bases. The CDR3 extends over 15 amino acids. The V gene's germline CDR1 is MDHEN and CDR2 SYDVKM. CDR3 protein: CASSFGGVSNQPQHF. In nucleotides, the CDR3 is TGTGCCAGCAGTTTTGGGGGGGTTAGCAATCAGCCCCAGCATTTT.

J is TRBJ2-1 and V is TRBV6-5, with D unclear. This CDR3 is built from 16 residues. Germline V lookup: CDR1 MNHEY, CDR2 SVGAGI. The V end was cut by 0 bases, the J end by 1 base, with 10 bases between. The CDR3 spells CASSYSRHQSYNEQFF. DNA of the CDR3: TGTGCCAGCAGTTACTCGAGGCATCAGTCCTACAATGAGCAGTTCTTC.

The CDR3 spells CSVPDRGNEQYF. CDR3 nucleotide sequence: TGCAGCGTCCCGGACCGGGGAAACGAGCAGTACTTC. J is TRBJ2-7 and V is TRBV29-1, with D possibly matching TRBD2 (5 bases). There are 12 residues in the CDR3. V lost 6 bases, J lost 5 bases, and 14 bases lay in between. Germline CDR1 and CDR2: SQVTM and ANQGSEA.

This clone appeared a few times. The genes are TRBV2 and TRBJ2-3; 13 bases agree with TRBD2. CDR3 length equals 15 residues. Per the germline V gene, CDR1 is SNHLY and CDR2 is FYNNEI. Losses at the gene ends were 7 bases for V and 5 bases for J; bases not matched to a gene: 6. This CDR3 reads CASTGLAGAVDTQYF. CDR3 DNA: TGTGCCAGCACAGGACTAGCGGGAGCTGTAGATACGCAGTATTTT.

This rearrangement joins TRBV5-4 to TRBJ2-7, with D perhaps TRBD1 (6 bases). This CDR3 has 15 amino acids. CDR1 SGHNT and CDR2 YYREEE come from the germline V gene (reference sequence). With 2 bases removed from V and 2 bases from J, the gap between germline ends came to 14 bases. CDR3 coding DNA: TGTGCCAGCAGCTTACGACAGGTCCCAACCTACGAGCAGTACTTC. Protein: CASSLRQVPTYEQYF.

This chain links TRBV11-1 with TRBJ2-1; TRBD1 might be the D (5 bases). Germline values: CDR1 SGHAT, CDR2 FQDESV (reference sequence). V lost 5 bases, J lost 2 bases, and 13 bases lay in between. This CDR3 is 15 amino acids long. The DNA of the CDR3 is TGTGCCAGCAGCCTCTGGGCAGGGACCTACAATGAGCAGTTCTTC. Its protein is CASSLWAGTYNEQFF. Full variable domain (rest looked up from reference TRBV11-1 and TRBJ2-1): EAEVAQSPRYKITEKSQAVAFWCDPISGHATLYWYRQILGQGPELLVQFQDESVVDDSQLPKDRFSAERLKGVDSTLKIQPAELGDSAMYLCASSLWAGTYNEQFFGPGTRLTVL.

CDR3 nucleotides: TGTGCCAGCAGTTACGGCAGGGCCAAAGCTAACTATGGCTACACCTTC. This sequence encodes CASSYGRAKANYGYTF. This sequence joins TRBV6-6 and TRBJ1-2, with D perhaps matching TRBD1 (5 bases). CDR1 MNHNY and CDR2 SVGAGI come from the germline V gene (reference sequence). Trimming took 2 bases from V and 0 from J, leaving 13 bases between them. This CDR3 is built from 16 residues.

This clone was counted between two and nine times. This sequence joins TRBV4-1 and TRBJ1-2, with D possibly TRBD1 on 6 matching bases. The CDR3 sequence is 15 residues long. Per germline, CDR1 MGHRA and CDR2 YSYEKL. V lost 0 bases, J lost 10 bases, and 18 bases lay in between. In DNA form, the CDR3 reads TGCGCCAGCAGCCAAGATCCCCAGGGGTACACCATCTACACCTTC. As protein: CASSQDPQGYTIYTF.